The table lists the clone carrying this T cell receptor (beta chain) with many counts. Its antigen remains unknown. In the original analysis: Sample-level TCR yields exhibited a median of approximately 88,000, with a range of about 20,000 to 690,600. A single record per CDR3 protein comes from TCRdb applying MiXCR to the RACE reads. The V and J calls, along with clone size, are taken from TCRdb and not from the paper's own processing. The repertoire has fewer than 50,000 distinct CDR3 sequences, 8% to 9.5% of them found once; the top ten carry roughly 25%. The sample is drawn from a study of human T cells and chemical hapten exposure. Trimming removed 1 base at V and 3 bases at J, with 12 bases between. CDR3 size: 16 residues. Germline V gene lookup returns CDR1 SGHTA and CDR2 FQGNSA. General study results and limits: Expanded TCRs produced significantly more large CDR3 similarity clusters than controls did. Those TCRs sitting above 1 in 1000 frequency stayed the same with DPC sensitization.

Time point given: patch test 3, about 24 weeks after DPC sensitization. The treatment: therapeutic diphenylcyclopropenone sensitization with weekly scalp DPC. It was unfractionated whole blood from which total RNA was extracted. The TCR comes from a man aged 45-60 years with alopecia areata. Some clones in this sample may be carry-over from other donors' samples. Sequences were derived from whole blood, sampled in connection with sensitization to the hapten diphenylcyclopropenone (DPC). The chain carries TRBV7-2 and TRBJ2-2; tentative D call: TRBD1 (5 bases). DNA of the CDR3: TGTGCCAGCAGCTTAGTCCAGGGTGCGGACACCGGGGAGCTGTTTTTT. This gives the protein CASSLVQGADTGELFF.